This T cell receptor beta chain emerged from a study of blood T cell repertoires in COVID-19. Enrolled through a virtual design, the participants were between 18 and 89 years of age and came from about two dozen US areas. Generated by immunoSEQ multiplex PCR, the TCRdb table keeps only in-frame clones and is missing some. The sample lists approximately 160,000 clones; approximately 82% were seen once. Trimming took off 2 bases at V and 1 base at J, with 24 bases between the two ends. The length of the CDR3 is 19 residues. Germline V lookup: CDR1 GTSNPN, CDR2 SVGIG (reference sequence). The chain combines TRBV30 with TRBJ2-1; D gene ambiguous. Sequencing was done on a sample of PBMCs or T cells enriched from blood (not recorded which). This TCR came from a woman aged 45 to 65 in a cohort exposed to, infected with or recovered from COVID-19 (not recorded which). This CDR3 reads CAWSNEESGAFGSYNEQFF. The CDR3, as DNA: TGTGCCTGGAGTAACGAGGAAAGTGGAGCCTTTGGATCCTACAATGAGCAGTTCTTC.